This T cell receptor beta chain was documented in a study of T cell responses to AZD1222 COVID-19 vaccine. Study-level results: Once two AZD1222 doses were given, Spike-specific TCR breadth and depth went up.

Note on this clone: Its specificity is not known.

This CDR3 contains 13 residues. V was clipped by 3 bases and J by 7 bases, with 10 bases between them. Looked up from germline, CDR1 is MRHNA and CDR2 is SNTAGT. Sequenced by immunoSEQ multiplex PCR; TCRdb stores in-frame clones only, minus some. Of some 64,000 clones detected, roughly 90% appear once; the ten largest clones hold 17%. The rearrangement joins TRBV6-4 to TRBJ1-5; D is ambiguous. Specimen: peripheral blood, collected on day 0 of AZD1222 vaccination. The clonotype originates from an adult in good health. The CDR3 nucleotides are TGTGCCAGCAGTGAATCGCCGGGCCAGCCCCAGCATTTT. This translates into CASSESPGQPQHF.